What follows is one T cell receptor beta chain and its context. Deletions cut 1 base from V and 6 bases from J, with 18 bases between. Germline V gives CDR1 SGHVS, CDR2 FNYEAQ. CDR3 length: 17 residues. Assay used: immunoSEQ multiplex PCR; TCRdb lists only in-frame clones, some missing. The repertoire holds about 82,000 clones, with more than 75% as singletons. The source of the sample is a study of blood T cell repertoires in COVID-19. Whole-study context: The study drew acute and convalescent COVID-19 samples from the United States, Italy and Spain. PBMCs, B-cell-depleted T cells, or T cells were the source of the cDNA or gDNA that made up the material.

Sequencing used peripheral blood. This sequence joins TRBV7-6 and TRBJ2-2; perhaps TRBD1 as D (6 bases). The source of this sequence is a man aged 50-59 years with active or convalescent COVID-19. CDR3 amino acids: CASSLGGQGRLSGELFF. The CDR3, as DNA: TGTGCCAGCAGCTTAGGGGGCCAGGGGCGCTTATCCGGGGAGCTGTTTTTT.